These 21 T cell receptor beta chains were all obtained from the same sample, sequenced in a study of Graves' ophthalmopathy and Graves' hyperthyroidism. RNA transcripts served as template for amplifying TCR beta CDR3 sequences. RT-PCR in the first round used HTBI primers; a second-round multiplex PCR followed. TCRdb itself ran the multiplex PCR reads through MiXCR, one entry per CDR3 protein. The sample has about 1.2 million distinct CDR3 sequences; 35% to 40% are singletons. What was sequenced was peripheral blood or thyroid tissue (not recorded which). These receptors all come from an adult man with Graves' hyperthyroidism.

The chain joins TRBV20-1 to TRBJ2-5, with 11 bases that match TRBD2. Germline-derived CDR1 and CDR2 are DFQATT and SNEGSKA (reference sequence). This CDR3 has 15 amino acids. Germline trimming cut 6 bases from V and 4 bases from J; bases unmatched to any gene: 10. The CDR3 reads CSAGSTSGRRETQYF. As DNA, the CDR3 is TGCAGTGCCGGATCCACTAGCGGGAGACGAGAGACCCAGTACTTC.

Turning to this clonotype: A read error may be the cause here, since a much bigger clone is one base away. The CDR3 loop is CATSDRRGQAYEQCF. The CDR3 DNA follows: TGTGCCACCAGTGACCGCCGGGGACAGGCCTACGAGCAGTGCTTC. The chain carries TRBV24-1 and TRBJ2-7, with 8 bases matching TRBD1. Germline CDR1 is KGHDR and CDR2 is SFDVKD. CDR3 length: 15 residues.

This clonotype occurred once. The chain recombines TRBV4-1 with TRBJ1-2; D remains unclear. This CDR3 contains 15 residues. Germline-derived CDR1 and CDR2 are MGHRA and YSYEKL. V shed 3 bases and J shed 4 bases, with 15 bases lying between them. CDR3 sequence reads: CASSHGQWGAYGYTF. The CDR3 DNA reads as TGCGCCAGCAGCCACGGTCAATGGGGTGCCTATGGCTACACCTTC.

This clonotype appeared a few times. The CDR3: CASSWGQVPTAFF. The CDR3 nucleotides are TGTGCCAGCAGCTGGGGACAGGTCCCCACAGCTTTCTTT. V is TRBV7-2 and J is TRBJ1-1; the match to TRBD1 covers 8 bases. The CDR3 extends over 13 amino acids. V dropped 4 bases and J dropped 10; count of bases not matched to a gene: 8. Per the germline V gene, CDR1 is SGHTA and CDR2 is FQGNSA.

This clonotype turned up a few times. The V and J genes are TRBV12-3 or TRBV12-4 and TRBJ2-7; tentative D call: TRBD2 (6 bases). The CDR3 has 16 residues. Trimming cost V 6 bases and J 2 bases, with 20 bases left between them. The CDR3 loop is CASRSYPGLFTYEQYF. As DNA, the CDR3 is TGTGCCAGCAGATCCTACCCGGGACTTTTCACCTACGAGCAGTACTTC.

This clonotype was counted a few times. A single base separates this from a much larger clone, so it may be a read error. V is TRBV7-8 and J is TRBJ1-1; the D gene is possibly TRBD1 (5 bases). In germline, CDR1 is SGHVS, CDR2 FQNEAQ. V lost 3 bases and J lost 4, with 15 bases in between. CDR3 length: 15 amino acids. The CDR3 DNA reads as TGTGCCAGCAGCTTGCCTCAGGGCTACAGCACTGAAGCTTTCTTT. Protein sequence: CASSLPQGYSTEAFF.

In its sample, this clonotype was seen many times. The chain joins TRBV29-1 to TRBJ2-5; weak D call: TRBD1 (5 bases). The CDR3 runs 14 residues. Germline V gives CDR1 SQVTM, CDR2 ANQGSEA. Trimming shortened V by 5 bases and J by 1 base, and 14 bases separated the two germline ends. CDR3 sequence: CSVPNYDSQETQYF. CDR3 nucleotides: TGCAGCGTTCCGAACTACGACAGCCAAGAGACCCAGTACTTC. The whole variable domain, remainder taken from reference TRBV29-1 and TRBJ2-5, is SAVISQKPSRDICQRGTSLTIQCQVDSQVTMMFWYRQQPGQSLTLIATANQGSEATYESGFVIDKFPISRPNLTFSTLTVSNMSPEDSSIYLCSVPNYDSQETQYFGPGTRLLVL.

A note on this clonotype: A junction end diverges from the germline sequence, so it may reflect a read error. V usage is TRBV5-1 and J usage is TRBJ1-1; the match to TRBD1 covers 10 bases. CDR1 SGHRS and CDR2 YFSETQ come from the germline V gene. The CDR3 extends over 12 amino acids. CDR3 sequence (DNA): TGCGCCGGCAGGACAGGGGGTACTGAAGCTTTCTTT. Protein: CAGRTGGTEAFF.

This clonotype has at least ten counts. The chain links TRBV7-2 to TRBJ2-7; TRBD1 matches 9 bases. The CDR3 runs 14 residues. V lost 5 bases, J lost 3 bases, and 5 bases stayed unmatched. CDR1 and CDR2 from the germline V gene are SGHTA and FQGNSA. CDR3 amino acids: CASSLDRGDYEQYF. CDR3 sequence (DNA): TGTGCCAGCAGCCTAGACAGGGGGGACTACGAGCAGTACTTC.

This clonotype has only a few counts. V and J are TRBV25-1 and TRBJ1-1, with D possibly matching TRBD1 (5 bases). This CDR3 spans 15 amino acids. Germline V gene sequence: CDR1 MGHDK, CDR2 SYGVNS. Trimming left V 7 bases short and J 3 bases short, with 18 bases between. The CDR3 reads CASTDWGEVDTEAFF. The CDR3 DNA sequence: TGTGCCAGCACCGACTGGGGGGAGGTGGACACTGAAGCTTTCTTT.

In this sample, this clonotype turned up many times. The rearrangement joins TRBV27 to TRBJ1-2; 7 bases map to TRBD1. The length of the CDR3 is 14 residues. Per the germline V gene, CDR1 is MNHEY and CDR2 is SMNVEV (reference sequence). Trimming cost V 6 bases and J 4 bases; bases outside gene matches: 8. CDR3 protein: CASRTVTGLYGYTF. The CDR3 DNA sequence: TGTGCCAGCAGGACCGTGACAGGGCTCTATGGCTACACCTTC.

The chain carries TRBV7-9 and TRBJ1-2; 7 nucleotides agree with TRBD1. The CDR3 length is 15 residues. Germline V gives CDR1 SEHNR, CDR2 FQNEAQ (reference sequence). Germline trimming cut 1 base from V and 8 bases from J; bases unmatched to any gene: 10. CDR3: CASSLDRGELGGYTF. In DNA, the CDR3 is TGTGCCAGCAGCTTAGACAGGGGCGAACTGGGAGGCTACACCTTC. The full variable domain, with the rest looked up from reference TRBV7-9 and TRBJ1-2, is DTGVSQNPRHKITKRGQNVTFRCDPISEHNRLYWYRQTLGQGPEFLTYFQNEAQLEKSRLLSDRFSAERPKGSFSTLEIQRTEQGDSAMYLCASSLDRGELGGYTFGSGTRLTVV.

The table lists this clonotype with a count of one. V gene TRBV10-3 combines with J gene TRBJ2-7; 7 nucleotides line up with TRBD2. Trimming cost V 10 bases and J 5 bases; bases outside gene matches: 26. Germline V gene data show CDR1 as ENHRY and CDR2 as SYGVKD. CDR3 size: 18 residues. CDR3 in amino acids: CASSATVGGSRSRHEQYF. CDR3 coding DNA: TGTGCCAGCAGCGCTACGGTGGGCGGGAGCCGTTCGCGTCACGAGCAGTACTTC.

The rearrangement joins TRBV11-2 to TRBJ2-7; D might be TRBD1 (5 bases). Germline V CDR1 and CDR2: SGHAT, FQNNGV. V was clipped by 5 bases and J by 4 bases, with 21 bases between them. This CDR3 region has 16 residues. CDR3 bases: TGTGCCAGCAGCCCCCGGACCCGTTGGGGCAATTACGAGCAGTACTTC. Residues: CASSPRTRWGNYEQYF.

This clonotype has ten or more counts. This rearrangement joins TRBV7-9 to TRBJ1-2; D remains unclear. Trimming removed 5 bases from V and 7 bases from J, with 14 bases in between. CDR1 is SEHNR and CDR2 is FQNEAQ in the germline V gene (reference sequence). The CDR3 spans 13 residues. CDR3 bases: TGTGCCAGCAGCACAAGGCTTGCTGCTGGCTACACCTTC. Translation gives CASSTRLAAGYTF. Based on the CDR3 plus reference TRBV7-9 and TRBJ1-2, the full variable domain is DTGVSQNPRHKITKRGQNVTFRCDPISEHNRLYWYRQTLGQGPEFLTYFQNEAQLEKSRLLSDRFSAERPKGSFSTLEIQRTEQGDSAMYLCASSTRLAAGYTFGSGTRLTVV.

This clonotype was seen repeatedly, ten times or more. The chain joins TRBV20-1 to TRBJ1-3; D call uncertain. V shed 1 base and J shed 0 bases, with 7 bases lying between them. This CDR3 has 14 residues. Germline loops: CDR1 DFQATT, CDR2 SNEGSKA (reference sequence). CDR3 loop: CSARAAYSGNTIYF. The CDR3 DNA sequence: TGCAGTGCTAGAGCCGCCTACTCTGGAAACACCATATATTTT.

This chain joins TRBV6-5 and TRBJ2-2, with 11 bases matching TRBD2. In germline, CDR1 is MNHEY, CDR2 SVGAGI. Trimming removed 6 bases from V and 8 bases from J; junction bases left unmatched: 8. The CDR3 sequence is 15 residues long. CDR3 nucleotide sequence: TGTGCCAGCAGCAACGCACCTAGCGGGAGGGGGGAGCTGTTTTTT. Protein product: CASSNAPSGRGELFF.

The table lists this clonotype with a few counts. The chain has TRBV18 and TRBJ2-6, with D hard to call. Per germline, CDR1 KGHSH and CDR2 LQKENI. The CDR3 sequence is 14 residues long. The ends were cut back, 2 bases at V and 3 bases at J, with 5 bases in the middle. CDR3: CASSPGVGANVLTF. In nucleotides, the CDR3 is TGTGCCAGCTCACCAGGGGTTGGGGCCAACGTCCTGACTTTC.

Comment on this clonotype: This could be a read error, since a much larger clone is one nucleotide away. As DNA, the CDR3 is TGTGCCAGTAGTATAACGGCGGGAGGTCAGCCCCAGCATTTT. Translated: CASSITAGGQPQHF. This chain joins TRBV19 and TRBJ1-5, with D hard to call. Germline CDR1 reads LNHDA; CDR2 reads SQIVND (reference sequence). The CDR3 runs 14 residues. Trimming stripped 2 bases from V and 6 bases from J, with 11 bases between.

The rearrangement uses TRBV7-9 and TRBJ2-5; 7 nucleotides align to TRBD2. Trimming cost V 3 bases and J 7 bases; bases outside gene matches: 5. Germline assignment: CDR1 SEHNR and CDR2 FQNEAQ (reference sequence). This CDR3 contains 13 residues. CDR3 loop: CASSLGWEGTQYF. Written as DNA, the CDR3 is TGTGCCAGCAGCTTGGGTTGGGAGGGGACCCAGTACTTC.

The chain has TRBV29-1 and TRBJ1-1; D is unresolved. This CDR3 is 18 amino acids long. Germline V gene data show CDR1 as SQVTM and CDR2 as ANQGSEA. V was shortened by 3 bases and J by 2 bases, with 25 bases between the two germline ends. The CDR3 here is CSVDPREGELRLNTEAFF. Here the CDR3 DNA reads TGCAGCGTTGATCCAAGAGAAGGAGAGCTGAGACTCAACACTGAAGCTTTCTTT.